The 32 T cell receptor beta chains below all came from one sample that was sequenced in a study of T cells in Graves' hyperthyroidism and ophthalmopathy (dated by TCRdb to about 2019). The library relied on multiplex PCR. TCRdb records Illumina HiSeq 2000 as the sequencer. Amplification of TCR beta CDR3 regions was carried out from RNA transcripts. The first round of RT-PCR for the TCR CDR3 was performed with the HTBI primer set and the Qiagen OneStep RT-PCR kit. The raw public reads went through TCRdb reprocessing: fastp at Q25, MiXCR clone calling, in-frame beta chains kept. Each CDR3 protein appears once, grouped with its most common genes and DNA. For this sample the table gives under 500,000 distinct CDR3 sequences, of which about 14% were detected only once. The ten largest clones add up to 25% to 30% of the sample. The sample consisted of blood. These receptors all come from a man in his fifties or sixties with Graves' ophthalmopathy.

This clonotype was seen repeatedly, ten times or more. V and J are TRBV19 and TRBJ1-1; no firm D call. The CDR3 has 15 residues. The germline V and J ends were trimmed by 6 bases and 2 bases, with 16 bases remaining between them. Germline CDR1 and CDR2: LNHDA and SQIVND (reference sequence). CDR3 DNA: TGTGCCAGTAGCCCACCGCGCCCAAAAAACACTGAAGCTTTCTTT. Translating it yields CASSPPRPKNTEAFF.

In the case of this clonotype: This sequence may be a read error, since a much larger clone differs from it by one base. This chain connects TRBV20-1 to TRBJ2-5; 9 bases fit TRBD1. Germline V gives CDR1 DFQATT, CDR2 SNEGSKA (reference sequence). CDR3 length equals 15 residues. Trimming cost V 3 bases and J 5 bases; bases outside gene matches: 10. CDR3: CSASKDRGFRETQYF. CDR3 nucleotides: TGCAGTGCTAGCAAGGACAGGGGTTTTAGGGAGACCCAGTACTTC.

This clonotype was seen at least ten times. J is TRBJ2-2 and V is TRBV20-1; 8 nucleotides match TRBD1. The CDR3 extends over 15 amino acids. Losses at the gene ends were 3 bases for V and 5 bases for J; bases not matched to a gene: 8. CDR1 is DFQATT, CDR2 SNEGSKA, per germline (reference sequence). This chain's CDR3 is CSASVGRGRTGELFF. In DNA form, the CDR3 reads TGCAGTGCTAGTGTCGGCAGGGGGCGGACCGGGGAGCTGTTTTTT.

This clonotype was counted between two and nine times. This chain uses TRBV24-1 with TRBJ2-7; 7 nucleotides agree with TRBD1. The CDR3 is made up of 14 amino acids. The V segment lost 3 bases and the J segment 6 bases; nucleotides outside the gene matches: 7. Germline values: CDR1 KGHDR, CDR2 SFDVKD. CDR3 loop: CATSDGTVSSEQYF. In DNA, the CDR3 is TGTGCCACCAGTGATGGGACAGTGAGTAGCGAGCAGTACTTC.

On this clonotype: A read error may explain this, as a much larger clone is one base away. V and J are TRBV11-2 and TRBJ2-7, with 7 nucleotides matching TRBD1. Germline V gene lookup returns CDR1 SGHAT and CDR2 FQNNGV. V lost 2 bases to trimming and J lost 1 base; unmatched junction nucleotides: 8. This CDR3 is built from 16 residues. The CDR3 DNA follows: TGTGCCAGCAGCTTAAGATTTGGCAGGGGGTCCTACGAGCAGTACTTC. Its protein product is CASSLRFGRGSYEQYF.

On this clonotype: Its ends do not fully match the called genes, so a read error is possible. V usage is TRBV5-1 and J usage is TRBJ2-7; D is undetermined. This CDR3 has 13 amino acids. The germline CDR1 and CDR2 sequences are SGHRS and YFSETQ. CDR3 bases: TGCGCCAGCAGCATGGATCCGGCCTACAAGCAGTACTTC. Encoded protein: CASSMDPAYKQYF.

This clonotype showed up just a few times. CDR3 coding DNA: TGTGCCAGCAGTTACGGTGCAGGCCGCAGGGAAAAACTGTTTTTT. It encodes CASSYGAGRREKLFF. This chain joins TRBV6-2 or TRBV6-3 and TRBJ1-4; D unclear. This CDR3 has 15 amino acids. Trimming shortened V by 2 bases and J by 8 bases, and 15 bases separated the two germline ends. Germline V gene sequence: CDR1 MNHEY, CDR2 SVGEGT.

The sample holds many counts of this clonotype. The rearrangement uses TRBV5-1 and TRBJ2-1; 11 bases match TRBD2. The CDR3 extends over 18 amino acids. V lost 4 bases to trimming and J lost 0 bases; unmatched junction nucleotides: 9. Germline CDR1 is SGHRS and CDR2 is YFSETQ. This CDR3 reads CASSKGTSGGSSYNEQFF. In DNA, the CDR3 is TGCGCCAGCAGCAAAGGGACTAGCGGAGGGAGCTCCTACAATGAGCAGTTCTTC.

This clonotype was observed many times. The DNA of the CDR3 is TGTGCCAGCAGCCTACTACCAGGGGGGGCGGCTAACTATGGCTACACCTTC. Translation gives CASSLLPGGAANYGYTF. V gene TRBV28 combines with J gene TRBJ1-2, with 7 positions matching TRBD1. Trimming at V came to 6 bases and at J to 0 bases, leaving 13 bases not matched to a gene. CDR3 length equals 17 residues. Germline CDR1 reads MDHEN; CDR2 reads SYDVKM.

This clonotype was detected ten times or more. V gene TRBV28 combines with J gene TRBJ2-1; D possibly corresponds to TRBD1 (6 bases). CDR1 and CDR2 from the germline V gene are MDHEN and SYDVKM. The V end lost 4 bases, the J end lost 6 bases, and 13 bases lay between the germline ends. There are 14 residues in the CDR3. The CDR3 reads CASSSRGLGNEQFF. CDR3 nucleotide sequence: TGTGCCAGCAGTTCGAGGGGGTTAGGCAATGAGCAGTTCTTC.

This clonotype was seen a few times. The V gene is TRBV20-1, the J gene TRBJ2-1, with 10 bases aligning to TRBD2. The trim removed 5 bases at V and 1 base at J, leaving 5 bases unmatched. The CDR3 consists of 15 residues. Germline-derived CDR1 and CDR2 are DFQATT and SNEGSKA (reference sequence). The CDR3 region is CSASSGSTSYNEQFF. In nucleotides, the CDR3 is TGCAGTGCTTCTAGCGGGAGTACGTCCTACAATGAGCAGTTCTTC.

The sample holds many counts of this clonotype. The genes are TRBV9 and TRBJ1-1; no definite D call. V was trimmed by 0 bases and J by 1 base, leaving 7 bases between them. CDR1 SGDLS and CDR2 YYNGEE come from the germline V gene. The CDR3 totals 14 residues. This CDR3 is CASSVGGPNTEAFF. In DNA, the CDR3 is TGTGCCAGCAGCGTAGGAGGGCCGAACACTGAAGCTTTCTTT.

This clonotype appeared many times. CDR3 DNA sequence: TGTGCCAGCAGCCAGAGCTCAGATACGCAGTATTTT. As protein: CASSQSSDTQYF. V is TRBV7-9 and J is TRBJ2-3; D unclear. The CDR3 loop spans 12 amino acids. V was shortened by 5 bases and J by 4 bases, with 7 bases between the two germline ends. CDR1 and CDR2 (germline): SEHNR, FQNEAQ (reference sequence).

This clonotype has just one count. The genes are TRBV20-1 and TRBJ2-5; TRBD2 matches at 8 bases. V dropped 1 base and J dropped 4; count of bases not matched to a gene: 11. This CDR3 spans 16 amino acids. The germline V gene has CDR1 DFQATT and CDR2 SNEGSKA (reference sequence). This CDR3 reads CSARGAGRARRETQYF. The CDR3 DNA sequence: TGCAGTGCTAGAGGGGCCGGGAGGGCCCGCCGAGAGACCCAGTACTTC.

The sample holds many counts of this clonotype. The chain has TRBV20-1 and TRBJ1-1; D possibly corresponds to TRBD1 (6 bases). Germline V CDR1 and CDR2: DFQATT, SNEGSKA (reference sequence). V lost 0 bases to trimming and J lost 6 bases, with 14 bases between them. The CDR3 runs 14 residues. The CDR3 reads CSARDLEGGPEAFF. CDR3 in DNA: TGCAGTGCTAGAGATCTGGAAGGGGGGCCTGAAGCTTTCTTT.

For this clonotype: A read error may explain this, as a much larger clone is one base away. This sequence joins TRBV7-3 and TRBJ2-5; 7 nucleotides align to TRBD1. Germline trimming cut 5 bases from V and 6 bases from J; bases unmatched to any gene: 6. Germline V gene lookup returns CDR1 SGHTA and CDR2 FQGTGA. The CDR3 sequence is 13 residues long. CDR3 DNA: TGTGCCAGCAGCACGACAGGGTCGAAGACCCAGTACTTC. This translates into CASSTTGSKTQYF.

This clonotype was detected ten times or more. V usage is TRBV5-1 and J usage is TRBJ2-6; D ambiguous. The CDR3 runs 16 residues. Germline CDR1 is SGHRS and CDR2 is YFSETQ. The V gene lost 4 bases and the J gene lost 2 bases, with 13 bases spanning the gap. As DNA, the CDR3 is TGCGCCAGCAGCCCAATGCCAGGTCCTGGGGCCAACGTCCTGACTTTC. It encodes CASSPMPGPGANVLTF. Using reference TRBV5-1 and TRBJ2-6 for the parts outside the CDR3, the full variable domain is KAGVTQTPRYLIKTRGQQVTLSCSPISGHRSVSWYQQTPGQGLQFLFEYFSETQRNKGNFPGRFSGRQFSNSRSEMNVSTLELGDSALYLCASSPMPGPGANVLTFGAGSRLTVL.

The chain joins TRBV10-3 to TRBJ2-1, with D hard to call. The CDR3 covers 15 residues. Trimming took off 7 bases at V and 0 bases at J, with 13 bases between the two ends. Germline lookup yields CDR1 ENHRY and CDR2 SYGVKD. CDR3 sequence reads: CAINEDASSYNEQFF. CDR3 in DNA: TGTGCCATCAACGAGGACGCGAGCTCCTACAATGAGCAGTTCTTC.

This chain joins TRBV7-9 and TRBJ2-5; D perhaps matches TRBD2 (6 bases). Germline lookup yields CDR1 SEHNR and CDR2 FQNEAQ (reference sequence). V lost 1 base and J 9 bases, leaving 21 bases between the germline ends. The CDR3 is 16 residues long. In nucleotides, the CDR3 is TGTGCCAGCAGCTTAGTTCTCGGGAGCTTACGCCAGGCCCAGTACTTC. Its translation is CASSLVLGSLRQAQYF. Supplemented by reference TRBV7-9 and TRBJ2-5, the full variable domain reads DTGVSQNPRHKITKRGQNVTFRCDPISEHNRLYWYRQTLGQGPEFLTYFQNEAQLEKSRLLSDRFSAERPKGSFSTLEIQRTEQGDSAMYLCASSLVLGSLRQAQYFGPGTRLLVL.

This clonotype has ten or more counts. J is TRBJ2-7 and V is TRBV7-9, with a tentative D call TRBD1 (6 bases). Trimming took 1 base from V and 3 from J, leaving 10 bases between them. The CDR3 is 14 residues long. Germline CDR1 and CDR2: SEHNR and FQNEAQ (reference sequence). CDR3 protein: CASSLVRTDYEQYF. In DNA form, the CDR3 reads TGTGCCAGCAGCTTAGTGCGGACAGACTACGAGCAGTACTTC.

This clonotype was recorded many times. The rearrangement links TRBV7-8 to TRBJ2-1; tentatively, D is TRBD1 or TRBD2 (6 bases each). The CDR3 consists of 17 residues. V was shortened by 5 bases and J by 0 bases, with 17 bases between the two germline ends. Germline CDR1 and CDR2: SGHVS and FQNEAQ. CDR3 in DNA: TGTGCCAGCAGCCGGGAGAGGGGGAGCTTCTCCTACAATGAGCAGTTCTTC. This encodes CASSRERGSFSYNEQFF.

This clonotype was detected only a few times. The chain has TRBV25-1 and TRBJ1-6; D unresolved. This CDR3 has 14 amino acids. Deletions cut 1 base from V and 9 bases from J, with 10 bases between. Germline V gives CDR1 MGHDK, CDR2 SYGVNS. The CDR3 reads CASSESRRGSPLHF. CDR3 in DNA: TGTGCCAGCAGTGAATCCCGGCGGGGTTCACCCCTCCACTTT. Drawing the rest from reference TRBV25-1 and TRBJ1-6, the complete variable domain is EADIYQTPRYLVIGTGKKITLECSQTMGHDKMYWYQQDPGMELHLIHYSYGVNSTEKGDLSSESTVSRIRTEHFPLTLESARPSHTSQYLCASSESRRGSPLHFGNGTRLTVT.

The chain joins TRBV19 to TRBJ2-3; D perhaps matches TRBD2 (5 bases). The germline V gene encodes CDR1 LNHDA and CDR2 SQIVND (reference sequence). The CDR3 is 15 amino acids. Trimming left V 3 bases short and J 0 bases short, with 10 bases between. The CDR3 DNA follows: TGTGCCAGTAGTATTAACGGGATGAGCACAGATACGCAGTATTTT. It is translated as CASSINGMSTDTQYF.

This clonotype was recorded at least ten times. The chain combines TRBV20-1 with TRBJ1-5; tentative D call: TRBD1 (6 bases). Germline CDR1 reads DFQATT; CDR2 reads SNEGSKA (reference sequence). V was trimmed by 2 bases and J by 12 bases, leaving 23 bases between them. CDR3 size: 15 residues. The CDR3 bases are TGCAGTGCTAGACCAGGGGCCGGGACCAGGAATTACCAGCATTTT. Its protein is CSARPGAGTRNYQHF.

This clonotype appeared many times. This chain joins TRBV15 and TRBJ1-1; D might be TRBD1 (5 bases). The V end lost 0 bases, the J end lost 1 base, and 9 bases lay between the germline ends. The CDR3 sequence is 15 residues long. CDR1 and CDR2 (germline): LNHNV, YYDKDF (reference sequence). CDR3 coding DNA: TGTGCCACCAGCAGAGATAGTGGACAGAACACTGAAGCTTTCTTT. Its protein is CATSRDSGQNTEAFF.

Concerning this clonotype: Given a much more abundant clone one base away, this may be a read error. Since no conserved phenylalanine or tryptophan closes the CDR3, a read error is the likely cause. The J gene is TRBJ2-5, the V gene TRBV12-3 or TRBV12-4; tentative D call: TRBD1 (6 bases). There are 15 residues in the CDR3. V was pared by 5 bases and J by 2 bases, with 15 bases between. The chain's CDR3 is CASSPTAGVQETQYS. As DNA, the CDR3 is TGTGCCAGCAGTCCTACCGCAGGGGTACAAGAGACCCAGTACTCC.

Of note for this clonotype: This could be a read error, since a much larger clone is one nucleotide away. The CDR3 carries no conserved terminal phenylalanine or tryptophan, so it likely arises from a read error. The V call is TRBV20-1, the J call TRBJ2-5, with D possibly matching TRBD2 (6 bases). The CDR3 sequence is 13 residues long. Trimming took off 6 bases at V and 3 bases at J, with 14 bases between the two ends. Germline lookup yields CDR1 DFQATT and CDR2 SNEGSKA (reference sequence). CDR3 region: CSAGEASEETQYL. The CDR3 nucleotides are TGCAGTGCCGGGGAAGCTAGCGAAGAGACCCAGTACCTC.

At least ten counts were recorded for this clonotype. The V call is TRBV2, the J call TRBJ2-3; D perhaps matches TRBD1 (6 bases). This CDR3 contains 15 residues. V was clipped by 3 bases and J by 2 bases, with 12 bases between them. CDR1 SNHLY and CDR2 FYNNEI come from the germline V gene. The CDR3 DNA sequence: TGTGCCAGCAGTGACTGGACAGATTACACAGATACGCAGTATTTT. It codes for CASSDWTDYTDTQYF.

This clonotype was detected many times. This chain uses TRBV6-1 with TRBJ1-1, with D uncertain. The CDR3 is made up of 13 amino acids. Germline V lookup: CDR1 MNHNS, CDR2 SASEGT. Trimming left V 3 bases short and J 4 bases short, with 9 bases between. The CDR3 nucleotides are TGTGCCAGCAGTGAGCCCCTTCGCACTGAAGCTTTCTTT. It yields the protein CASSEPLRTEAFF.

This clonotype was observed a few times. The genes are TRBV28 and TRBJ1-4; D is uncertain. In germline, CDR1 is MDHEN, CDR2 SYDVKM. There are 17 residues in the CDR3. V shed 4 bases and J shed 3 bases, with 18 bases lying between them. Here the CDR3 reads CASSSAGLAGSNEKLFF. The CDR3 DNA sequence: TGTGCCAGCAGTTCGGCCGGACTTGCAGGATCTAATGAAAAACTGTTTTTT.

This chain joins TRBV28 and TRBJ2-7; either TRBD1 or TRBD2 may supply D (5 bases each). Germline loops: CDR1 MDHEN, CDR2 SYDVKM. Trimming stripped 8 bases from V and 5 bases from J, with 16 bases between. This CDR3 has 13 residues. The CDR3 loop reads CASRTGTGDEQYF. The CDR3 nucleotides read TGTGCCAGCCGAACCGGGACGGGCGACGAGCAGTACTTC.

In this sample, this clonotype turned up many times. The CDR3 sequence is CASSTGTGVYEQYF. For the CDR3, the DNA is TGTGCCAGCAGCACCGGGACAGGGGTTTACGAGCAGTACTTC. The V and J genes are TRBV2 and TRBJ2-7; TRBD1 matches at 10 bases. V gave up 6 bases and J gave up 4 bases; unmatched junction bases: 6. The CDR3 is 14 amino acids. Germline V gene lookup returns CDR1 SNHLY and CDR2 FYNNEI. The whole variable domain, filled in from reference TRBV2 and TRBJ2-7, reads EPEVTQTPSHQVTQMGQEVILRCVPISNHLYFYWYRQILGQKVEFLVSFYNNEISEKSEIFDDQFSVERPDGSNFTLKIRSTKLEDSAMYFCASSTGTGVYEQYFGPGTRLTVT.